What follows is one T cell receptor (beta chain) and its context. The target antigen is unknown. Measured with immunoSEQ multiplex PCR; TCRdb has only the in-frame clones, and not every one. The data contain approximately 44,000 clones, 76% of them singletons. The data were taken from a study of memory CD4+ T cells and cytomegalovirus serostatus. The sort gate was single viable CD3+CD4+CD8-CD45RO+ cells for memory CD4+ T cells. The study, taken as a whole, reports: The CMV-associated TCR signature appears largely within the CD4+ memory repertoire. Of 150 to 200 reported CMV TCRbeta sequences, 55 to 80 were found in memory CD4+ repertoires.

Material: memory CD4+ T cells from blood. This TCR was sampled from an adult in good health and CMV-seronegative.

The chain's CDR3 is CAWSQPFRGDQPQHF. The CDR3 DNA sequence: TGTGCCTGGAGCCAACCCTTCAGAGGAGATCAGCCCCAGCATTTT. The chain is built from TRBV30 and TRBJ1-5, with D unresolved. This CDR3 is 15 amino acids long. V lost 3 bases, J lost 5 bases, and 17 bases lay in between. Looked up from germline, CDR1 is GTSNPN and CDR2 is SVGIG (reference sequence).